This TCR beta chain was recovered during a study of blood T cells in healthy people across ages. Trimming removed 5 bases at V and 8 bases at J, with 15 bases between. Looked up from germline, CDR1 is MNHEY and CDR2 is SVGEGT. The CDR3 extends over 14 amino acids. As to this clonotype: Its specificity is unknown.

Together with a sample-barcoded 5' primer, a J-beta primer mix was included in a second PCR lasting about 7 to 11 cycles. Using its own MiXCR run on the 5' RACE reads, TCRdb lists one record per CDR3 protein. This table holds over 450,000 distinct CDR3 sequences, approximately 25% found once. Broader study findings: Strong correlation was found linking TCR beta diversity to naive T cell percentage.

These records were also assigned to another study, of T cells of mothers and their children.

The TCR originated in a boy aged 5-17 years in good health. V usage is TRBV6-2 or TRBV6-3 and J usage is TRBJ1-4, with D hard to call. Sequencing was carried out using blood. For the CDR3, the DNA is TGTGCCAGCAGTCTGAGTCCGGCGCCCGAAAAACTGTTTTTT. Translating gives CASSLSPAPEKLFF.